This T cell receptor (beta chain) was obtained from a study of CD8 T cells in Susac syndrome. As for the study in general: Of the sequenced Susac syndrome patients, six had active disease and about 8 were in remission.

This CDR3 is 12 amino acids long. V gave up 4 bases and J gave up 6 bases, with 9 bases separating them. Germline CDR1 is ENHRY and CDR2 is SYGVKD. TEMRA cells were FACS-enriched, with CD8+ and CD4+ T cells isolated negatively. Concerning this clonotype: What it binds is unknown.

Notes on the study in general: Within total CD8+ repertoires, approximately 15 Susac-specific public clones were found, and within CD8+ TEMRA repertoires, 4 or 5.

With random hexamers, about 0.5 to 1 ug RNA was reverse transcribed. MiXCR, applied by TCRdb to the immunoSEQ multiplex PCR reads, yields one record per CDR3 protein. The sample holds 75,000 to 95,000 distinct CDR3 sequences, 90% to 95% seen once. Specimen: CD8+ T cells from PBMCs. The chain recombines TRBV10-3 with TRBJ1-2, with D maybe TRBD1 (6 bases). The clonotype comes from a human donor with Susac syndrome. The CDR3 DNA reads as TGTGCCATCAGTGGGACAGCAGATGGCTACACCTTC. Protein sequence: CAISGTADGYTF.